This T cell receptor (beta chain) was found in a study of cytomegalovirus exposure and HLA in healthy donors. Whole-study findings and limits: Per a later analysis, approximately 16,000 TCR beta sequences showed association with HLA alleles at 0.05 false discovery rate. The authors later found TCR association rates varying by HLA locus, with DRB1 most and HLA-C fewest.

PCR involved 60 Vbeta and 13 Jbeta primers. Authors' methods: About 80 million unique TCR beta chains, about 11 million of them shared, were counted by a later analysis. The method was immunoSEQ multiplex PCR; TCRdb's version includes in-frame clones alone and lacks a portion of them. The V and J calls and clone size were taken over from that table, and D and trimming were inferred from the DNA. The table lists about 72,000 clones, with 2.5% to 3% in the top ten. CDR1 LNHDA and CDR2 SQIVND come from the germline V gene (reference sequence). This CDR3 has 14 residues. Trimming removed 5 bases from V and 0 bases from J, with 11 bases in between. With regard to this clone: The antigen remains unidentified.

The sequence was collected from a man in his forties in good health and CMV-seronegative. The sequenced sample consisted of PBMCs. V gene TRBV19 combines with J gene TRBJ2-7, with D perhaps matching TRBD1 (6 bases). CDR3 nucleotide sequence: TGTGCCAGTAGTCTCCAGGGGAACTCCTACGAGCAGTACTTC. Protein sequence: CASSLQGNSYEQYF.